This T cell receptor (beta chain) originates from a study of PD-1 blockade in classical Hodgkin lymphoma. Points from the study as a whole: Partial responders and progressors had significantly lower baseline TCR diversity.

The CDR3 totals 15 residues. V gave up 5 bases and J gave up 10 bases; unmatched junction bases: 8. Germline V CDR1 and CDR2: SEHNR, FQNEAQ (reference sequence). About this clone: Its specificity is unknown.

Documented time point: cycle 4 day 1 (C4D1), after six to seven weeks of nivolumab. Relapse after autologous stem cell transplantation occurred in every patient, and brentuximab vedotin exposure varied. Sequencing was performed with immunoSEQ multiplex PCR; in TCRdb, only in-frame clones are kept and a portion is missing. The repertoire holds roughly 50,000 clones, with approximately 86% as singletons. The sequencing here drew on peripheral blood mononuclear cells (PBMCs), taken before the fourth cycle of nivolumab. The V call is TRBV7-9, the J call TRBJ2-3, with TRBD2 matching 14 bases. The origin of this receptor is a human donor with classical Hodgkin lymphoma. The CDR3: CASSETGTSGSPQYF. CDR3 nucleotides: TGTGCCAGCAGCGAAACCGGGACTAGCGGGAGCCCGCAGTATTTT.